A single sample is the source of the 20 T cell receptor beta chains below, sequenced in a study of cytomegalovirus exposure and HLA in healthy donors. Primers: 60 Vbeta forward and 13 Jbeta reverse. Data came from immunoSEQ multiplex PCR; TCRdb stores just in-frame clones and leaves some out. The sample has approximately 100,000 clones, around two thirds seen once; the top ten hold approximately 2.2%. The sample taken for sequencing was PBMCs. The source is a human donor in good health.

J is TRBJ1-2 and V is TRBV6-5; weak D call: TRBD1 (5 bases). V was shortened by 4 bases and J by 2 bases, with 14 bases between the two germline ends. The CDR3 length is 15 residues. In germline, CDR1 is MNHEY, CDR2 SVGAGI. In nucleotides, the CDR3 is TGTGCCAGCAGTTTGACTCAGGGTGGGAACTATGGCTACACCTTC. Translating it yields CASSLTQGGNYGYTF.

This chain joins TRBV18 and TRBJ2-7, with 14 bases matching TRBD2. This CDR3 has 19 residues. Germline values: CDR1 KGHSH, CDR2 LQKENI. Unmatched junction bases numbered 18, after V lost 6 bases and J lost 5 bases. Written as DNA, the CDR3 is TGTGCCAGCTCGCGACCCGGGACTAGCGGGGGCGCCATAAAGAACGAGCAGTACTTC. Translating it yields CASSRPGTSGGAIKNEQYF.

This clone was seen only a few times. This chain joins TRBV19 and TRBJ2-2; tentative D call: TRBD1 (6 bases). Germline V CDR1 and CDR2: LNHDA, SQIVND (reference sequence). V lost 7 bases and J lost 0, with 12 bases in between. This CDR3 has 15 amino acids. CDR3: CASKEGVSNTGELFF. CDR3 bases: TGTGCCAGTAAAGAGGGGGTTTCGAACACCGGGGAGCTGTTTTTT.

V and J are TRBV29-1 and TRBJ2-5; TRBD2 agrees at 10 bases. V lost 3 bases to trimming and J lost 2 bases; unmatched junction nucleotides: 3. Germline lookup yields CDR1 SQVTM and CDR2 ANQGSEA. The CDR3 runs to 14 residues. CDR3 sequence (DNA): TGCAGCGTTGATAGCGGGAGGTCACAAGAGACCCAGTACTTC. Translated, it gives CSVDSGRSQETQYF.

The chain has TRBV7-2 and TRBJ1-2, with 7 nucleotides matching TRBD1. After removal of 1 base from V and 6 bases from J, the junction contained 8 bases not matched to a gene. Germline CDR1 SGHTA, CDR2 FQGNSA. This CDR3 has 15 amino acids. This CDR3 is CASSLVRSDRDGYTF. The CDR3 DNA reads as TGTGCCAGCAGCTTAGTGAGGAGTGACAGGGATGGCTACACCTTC.

The genes are TRBV5-1 and TRBJ1-2, with D perhaps matching TRBD1 (6 bases). Between the trimmed V and J ends, which lost 4 bases and 4 bases, there was a span of 17 bases. Looked up from germline, CDR1 is SGHRS and CDR2 is YFSETQ. This CDR3 spans 15 amino acids. CDR3 coding DNA: TGCGCCAGCAGCCCAGGGGCAAATAACTTCTATGGCTACACCTTC. As protein: CASSPGANNFYGYTF.

The chain combines TRBV11-2 with TRBJ2-2, with 8 bases lining up with TRBD1. The germline gives CDR1 SGHAT, CDR2 FQNNGV. This CDR3 comprises 15 residues. Trimming cost V 4 bases and J 7 bases; bases outside gene matches: 8. CDR3: CASSSTGGAVGELFF. The CDR3 nucleotides read TGTGCCAGCAGCTCCACAGGGGGAGCGGTCGGGGAGCTGTTTTTT.

This chain uses TRBV7-2 with TRBJ1-1, with a tentative D call TRBD1 (5 bases). V was pared by 5 bases and J by 3 bases, with 16 bases between. Germline assignment: CDR1 SGHTA and CDR2 FQGNSA. The CDR3 spans 15 residues. CDR3 sequence (DNA): TGTGCCAGCAGCCGCCCCAGACCCAGGGACACTGAAGCTTTCTTT. It codes for CASSRPRPRDTEAFF.

The V and J genes are TRBV11-2 and TRBJ2-7; D may be TRBD1 (5 bases). There are 13 residues in the CDR3. Trimming took 3 bases from V and 10 from J, leaving 16 bases between them. Germline assignment: CDR1 SGHAT and CDR2 FQNNGV. CDR3 loop: CASSFGRQSHQYF. CDR3 sequence (DNA): TGTGCCAGCAGCTTCGGTAGACAGTCGCACCAGTACTTC.

This sequence joins TRBV7-2 and TRBJ2-5; no definite D call. Trimming left V 3 bases short and J 4 bases short, with 18 bases between. The CDR3 has 16 amino acids. Germline CDR1 and CDR2: SGHTA and FQGNSA. The CDR3 region is CASSFPGWPAGETQYF. In DNA, the CDR3 is TGTGCCAGCAGCTTTCCCGGGTGGCCTGCCGGAGAGACCCAGTACTTC.

This chain uses TRBV6-5 with TRBJ1-1; D is possibly TRBD1 (6 bases). Looked up from germline, CDR1 is MNHEY and CDR2 is SVGAGI. The CDR3 is made up of 14 amino acids. V gave up 8 bases and J gave up 0 bases, with 13 bases separating them. In nucleotides, the CDR3 is TGTGCCAGCGGGGGGGGGCGCATGAACACTGAAGCTTTCTTT. It specifies CASGGGRMNTEAFF.

The count of this clone is one. The CDR3 DNA is TGTGCCAGCAGCCAACTTTCCGTGCCAGATAGCAATCAGCCCCAGCATTTT. It specifies CASSQLSVPDSNQPQHF. The chain recombines TRBV4-2 with TRBJ1-5, with unresolved D. The CDR3 loop spans 17 amino acids. Germline CDR1 reads LGHNA; CDR2 reads YNFKEQ. Trimming removed 2 bases at V and 0 bases at J, with 14 bases between.

The genes are TRBV19 and TRBJ1-3; D ambiguous. This CDR3 is built from 16 residues. The germline V and J ends were trimmed by 5 bases and 4 bases, with 18 bases remaining between them. In germline, CDR1 is LNHDA, CDR2 SQIVND (reference sequence). The CDR3 protein is CASSAGTGRVGNTIYF. The CDR3 DNA is TGTGCCAGTAGTGCCGGAACCGGGAGGGTCGGAAACACCATATATTTT.

The chain links TRBV6-1 to TRBJ2-1; 7 bases align to TRBD2. Germline CDR1 reads MNHNS; CDR2 reads SASEGT. After removal of 7 bases from V and 7 bases from J, the junction contained 10 bases not matched to a gene. The CDR3 has 14 residues. The CDR3 bases are TGTGCCAGCATGTGGCGCCAGCGGGGTAATGAGCAGTTCTTC. This gives the protein CASMWRQRGNEQFF.

In its sample, this clone was seen a few times. The chain is built from TRBV27 and TRBJ2-3; 9 bases agree with TRBD2. J was trimmed by 3 bases and V by 3 bases; bases with no gene match: 4. The germline V gene has CDR1 MNHEY and CDR2 SMNVEV (reference sequence). CDR3 length: 15 amino acids. In DNA, the CDR3 is TGTGCCAGCAGTTTGTCGCTAGCGGGAACAGATACGCAGTATTTT. Its protein product is CASSLSLAGTDTQYF.

The chain joins TRBV11-3 to TRBJ2-6; the match to TRBD2 covers 9 bases. Germline V gene data show CDR1 as SGHNT and CDR2 as YENEEA. There are 18 residues in the CDR3. J gave up 0 bases and V 6 bases, and 9 bases lay outside the gene matches. CDR3 coding DNA: TGTGCCAGCAGTGCGGGGGGGCTAGACGTCTCTGGGGCCAACGTCCTGACTTTC. Residues: CASSAGGLDVSGANVLTF.

Remarks on this clone: The sample contains more than one DNA sequence encoding this CDR3. V usage is TRBV18 and J usage is TRBJ2-7; no definite D call. The CDR3 length is 12 residues. The V gene lost 1 base and the J gene lost 4 bases, with 5 bases spanning the gap. The germline CDR1 and CDR2 sequences are KGHSH and LQKENI. CDR3 amino acids: CASSPREYEQYF. As DNA, the CDR3 is TGTGCCAGCTCACCACGAGAGTACGAGCAGTACTTC.

The chain couples TRBV7-7 to TRBJ2-1; TRBD2 aligns across 8 bases. CDR1 is SSHAT and CDR2 is FNYEAQ in the germline V gene (reference sequence). The CDR3 sequence is 14 residues long. Here the CDR3 reads CASARGGSYNEQFF. Written as DNA, the CDR3 is TGTGCTAGCGCCCGGGGGGGCTCCTACAATGAGCAGTTCTTC. The variable domain in full, completed from reference TRBV7-7 and TRBJ2-1, reads GAGVSQSPRYKVTKRGQDVTLRCDPISSHATLYWYQQALGQGPEFLTYFNYEAQPDKSGLPSDRFSAERPEGSISTLTIQRTEQRDSAMYRCASARGGSYNEQFFGPGTRLTVL.

The V gene is TRBV5-4, the J gene TRBJ2-2; the D gene is possibly TRBD1 (6 bases). Deletions cut 1 base from V and 6 bases from J, with 10 bases between. The germline gives CDR1 SGHNT, CDR2 YYREEE (reference sequence). The CDR3 is 14 amino acids. The CDR3 sequence: CASSLPGTSGELFF. The CDR3 DNA sequence: TGTGCCAGCAGCTTGCCCGGGACATCCGGGGAGCTGTTTTTT.

The chain couples TRBV30 to TRBJ2-2; 10 bases map to TRBD1. The junction had 9 bases not matched to a gene; V was cut back by 0 bases and J by 5 bases. This CDR3 is built from 17 residues. Germline loops: CDR1 GTSNPN, CDR2 SVGIG (reference sequence). CDR3 nucleotides: TGTGCCTGGAGTGTACTCGACAGGGGGCAGTTTACCGGGGAGCTGTTTTTT. This sequence encodes CAWSVLDRGQFTGELFF.